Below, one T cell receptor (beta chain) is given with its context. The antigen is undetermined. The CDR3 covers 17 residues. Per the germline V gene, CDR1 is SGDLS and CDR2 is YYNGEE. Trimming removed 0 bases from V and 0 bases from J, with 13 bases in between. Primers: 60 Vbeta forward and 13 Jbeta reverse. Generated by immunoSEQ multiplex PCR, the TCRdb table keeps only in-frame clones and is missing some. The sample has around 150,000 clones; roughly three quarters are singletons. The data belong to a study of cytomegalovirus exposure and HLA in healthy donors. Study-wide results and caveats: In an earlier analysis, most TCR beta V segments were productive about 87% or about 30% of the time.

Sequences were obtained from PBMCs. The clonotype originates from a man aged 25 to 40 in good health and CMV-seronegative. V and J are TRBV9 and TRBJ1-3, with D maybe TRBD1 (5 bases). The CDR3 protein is CASSVAGAGGSGNTIYF. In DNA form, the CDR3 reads TGTGCCAGCAGCGTAGCGGGCGCGGGGGGCTCTGGAAACACCATATATTTT.